This T cell receptor beta chain is from a study of blood T cells in healthy people across ages. A second 7 to 11 cycle PCR used barcoded and J-beta primers. TCRdb redid the calling of the 5' RACE reads with MiXCR, one entry per CDR3 protein. The data show about 930,000 distinct CDR3 sequences, 29% seen once. Trimming stripped 8 bases from V and 10 bases from J, with 15 bases between. The CDR3 has 12 amino acids. Germline V CDR1 and CDR2: LGHDT, YNNKEL (reference sequence). The data also belong to a second study, concerning T cells of mothers and their children. Turning to that study: With the M1S primer of the second PCR, sample barcodes and 2-4 random nucleotides were added. Sequencing returned over 9 million TCR beta CDR3 reads per mother and about 3 million per child.

Sequencing was done on a sample of blood. The receptor was derived from a woman in her forties in good health. The chain has TRBV3-1 and TRBJ2-1; D perhaps matches TRBD2 (5 bases). CDR3 sequence: CASAVTSHEQFF. The CDR3 bases are TGTGCCAGCGCTGTAACTAGTCACGAGCAGTTCTTC.